This entry features one T cell receptor beta chain sequence. A sample-barcoded 5' primer and a J-beta primer mix were used in a second PCR of roughly 7 to 11 cycles. Each CDR3 protein gets one entry after TCRdb re-called the 5' RACE reads with MiXCR. Of roughly 730,000 distinct CDR3 sequences listed, roughly three fifths are singletons. In terms of origin and age, donors were healthy Caucasian individuals from Russia aged roughly 6 to 95. Germline V gene lookup returns CDR1 DFQATT and CDR2 SNEGSKA (reference sequence). J was trimmed by 3 bases and V by 6 bases; bases with no gene match: 10. The CDR3 spans 14 residues. This entry is derived from a study of blood T cells in healthy people across ages.

The TCR originated in a man between 40 and 49 years old in good health. The chain combines TRBV20-1 with TRBJ1-2; 7 bases line up with TRBD1. The sequenced sample consisted of blood. CDR3 region: CSARSGGVDYGYTF. DNA for the CDR3: TGCAGTGCCAGGTCAGGGGGGGTAGACTATGGCTACACCTTC.